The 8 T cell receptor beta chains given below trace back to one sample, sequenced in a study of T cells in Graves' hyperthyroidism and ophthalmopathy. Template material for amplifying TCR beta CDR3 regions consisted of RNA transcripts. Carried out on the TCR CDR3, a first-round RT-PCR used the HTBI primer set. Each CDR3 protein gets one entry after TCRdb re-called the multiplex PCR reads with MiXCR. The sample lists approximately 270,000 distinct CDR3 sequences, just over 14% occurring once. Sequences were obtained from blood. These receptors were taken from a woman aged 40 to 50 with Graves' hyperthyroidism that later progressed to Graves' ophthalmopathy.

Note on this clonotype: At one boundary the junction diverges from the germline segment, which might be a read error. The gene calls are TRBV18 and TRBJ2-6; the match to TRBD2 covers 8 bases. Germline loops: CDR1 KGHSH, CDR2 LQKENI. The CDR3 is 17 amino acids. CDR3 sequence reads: CSSSLSGKSSGATVLTF. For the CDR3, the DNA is TGTTCCAGCTCACTTAGCGGGAAGAGCTCTGGGGCCACCGTCCTGACTTTC.

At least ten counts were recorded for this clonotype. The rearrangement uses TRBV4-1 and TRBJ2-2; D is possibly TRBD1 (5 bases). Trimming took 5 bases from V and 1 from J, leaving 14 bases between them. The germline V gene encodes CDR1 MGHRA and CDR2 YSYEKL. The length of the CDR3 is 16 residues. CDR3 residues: CASSSQGTWNTGELFF. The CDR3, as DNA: TGCGCCAGCAGCTCCCAGGGAACGTGGAACACCGGGGAGCTGTTTTTT.

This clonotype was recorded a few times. CDR3 region: CATSPITGLADSTDTQYF. CDR3 coding DNA: TGTGCCACCAGCCCAATTACGGGACTAGCGGATAGCACAGATACGCAGTATTTT. The chain uses TRBV15 and TRBJ2-3; 11 positions match TRBD2. Germline V gene data show CDR1 as LNHNV and CDR2 as YYDKDF (reference sequence). With 5 bases clipped from V and 0 bases from J, the junction kept 10 bases outside the gene matches. This CDR3 is built from 18 residues.

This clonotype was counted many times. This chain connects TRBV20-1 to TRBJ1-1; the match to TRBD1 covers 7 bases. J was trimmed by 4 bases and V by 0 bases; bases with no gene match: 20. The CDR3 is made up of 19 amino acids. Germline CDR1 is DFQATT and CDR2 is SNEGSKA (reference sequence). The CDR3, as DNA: TGCAGTGCTAGAGACTTAAACGACAGGGAATATCTCAGACGCACTGAAGCTTTCTTT. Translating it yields CSARDLNDREYLRRTEAFF.

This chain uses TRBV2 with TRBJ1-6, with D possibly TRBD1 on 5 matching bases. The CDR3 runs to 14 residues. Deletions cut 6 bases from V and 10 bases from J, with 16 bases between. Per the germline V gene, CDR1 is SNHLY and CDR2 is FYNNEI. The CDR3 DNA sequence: TGTGCCAGCAGCCACCCGGGGGTAGAGTCACCCCTCCACTTT. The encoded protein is CASSHPGVESPLHF.

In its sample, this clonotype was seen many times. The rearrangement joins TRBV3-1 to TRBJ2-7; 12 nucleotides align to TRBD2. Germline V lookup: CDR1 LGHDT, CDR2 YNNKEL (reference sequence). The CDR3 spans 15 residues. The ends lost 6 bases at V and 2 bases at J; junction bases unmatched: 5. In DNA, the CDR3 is TGTGCCAGCAGTCAGGGACTAGCGGGTACCTACGAGCAGTACTTC. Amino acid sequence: CASSQGLAGTYEQYF.

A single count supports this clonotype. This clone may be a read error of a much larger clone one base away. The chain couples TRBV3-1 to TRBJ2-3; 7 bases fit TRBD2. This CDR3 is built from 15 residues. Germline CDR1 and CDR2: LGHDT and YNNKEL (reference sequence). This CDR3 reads CASRQDGDYTDTQYF. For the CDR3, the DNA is TGTGCCAGCAGGCAAGACGGGGACTACACAGATACGCAGTATTTT.

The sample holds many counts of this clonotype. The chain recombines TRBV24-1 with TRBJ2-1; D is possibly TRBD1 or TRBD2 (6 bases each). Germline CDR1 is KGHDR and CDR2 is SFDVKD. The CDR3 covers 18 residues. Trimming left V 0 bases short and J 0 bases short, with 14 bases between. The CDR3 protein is CATSDLLGGPGSYNEQFF. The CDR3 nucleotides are TGTGCCACCAGTGATTTGTTGGGGGGCCCCGGCTCCTACAATGAGCAGTTCTTC.